This T cell receptor (beta chain) was found in a study of immune reconstitution after stem cell transplant in scleroderma (dated by TCRdb to 2016 to 2017). The library was prepared using RT-PCR. Instrument used: Illumina MiSeq. Clones were called with MiXCR by TCRdb after fastp trimmed the public reads at Q25, and only in-frame beta chains were retained. Duplicate CDR3 protein sequences are folded into a single record with the most common DNA and genes. The sample table records about 2,100 distinct CDR3 sequences; roughly 8.6% of these occur just once. The leading ten clones occupy under 25% of the sample. This clonotype is classified as medium-sized (0.01 to 0.1%). What this receptor recognizes is not known. No base-level quality is on record; no much larger clone is a single base apart. This sample was taken before or after autologous hematopoietic stem cell transplantation (not recorded which). This receptor was identified in a male donor with systemic sclerosis.

The nucleotide sequence reads as follows: TGTGCCAGCACCCTAGCGGGAGATTTGGCTGAGCAGTTCTTC. Its product reads: CASTLAGDLAEQFF. Rearrangement joined TRBV12-3 or TRBV12-4 to TRBJ2-1; a stretch of 10 junction bases matches TRBD2. Including the terminal cysteine and phenylalanine, the CDR3 comprises 14 residues. Only the CDR3 portion is preserved as DNA: 42 bases, with reading frame beginning at the first base. V ends up 7 bases short and J 9 bases short, with an unmatched junction base count of 9.